These T cell receptor beta chains were read from a single sample in a study of T cell therapy after organ transplantation. These receptors lack a known antigen. Sequencing was performed with immunoSEQ multiplex PCR; in TCRdb, only in-frame clones are kept and a portion is missing. The data hold 50,000 or so clones, with 94% observed a single time. The sample in question was CD8+ T cells from blood, obtained before autologous CMV-specific T cell therapy. These receptors were obtained from a human patient who had received a solid organ transplant and had CMV disease. The CDR3 runs from the conserved cysteine through the conserved F or W. Each record gives: CDR3 DNA, CDR3 protein, clone size, V gene, J gene, D gene. D genes are given only for firm matches. The size of a clone is reported for some rows only, either as once, few or many, or as a class for expanded clones.

CDR3nt: TGTGCCAGCAGCTTTGCGCCGAGGGCGAGCACTGAAGCTTTCTTT; CDR3aa: CASSFAPRASTEAFF; abundance: NA; v_gene: TRBV12-1; j_gene: TRBJ1-1; d_gene: NA
CDR3nt: TGTGCCAGCAGCCAGCCAGGGGGAGCCAATAATTCACCCCTCCACTTT; CDR3aa: CASSQPGGANNSPLHF; abundance: NA; v_gene: TRBV4-2; j_gene: TRBJ1-6; d_gene: TRBD1
CDR3nt: TGTGCCAGTAGAGTGAGCTCCTACAATGAGCAGTTCTTC; CDR3aa: CASRVSSYNEQFF; abundance: NA; v_gene: TRBV19; j_gene: TRBJ2-1; d_gene: NA
CDR3nt: TGTGCCAGCAGCTTCGGGACGTTGAACACTGAAGCTTTCTTT; CDR3aa: CASSFGTLNTEAFF; abundance: NA; v_gene: TRBV11-2; j_gene: TRBJ1-1; d_gene: NA
CDR3nt: TGTGCCAGCAGCTTGGAAACGGGAGGGCCCGCTGAGCAGTTCTTC; CDR3aa: CASSLETGGPAEQFF; abundance: NA; v_gene: TRBV5-4; j_gene: TRBJ2-1; d_gene: TRBD2
CDR3nt: TGCGCCAGCAGCCCCGCCCCGGGGGCTTCCTACGAGCAGTACTTC; CDR3aa: CASSPAPGASYEQYF; abundance: NA; v_gene: TRBV5-1; j_gene: TRBJ2-7; d_gene: NA
CDR3nt: TGTGCCAGCACCTGGGACAGGGGGGCCTACGAGCAGTACTTC; CDR3aa: CASTWDRGAYEQYF; abundance: NA; v_gene: TRBV2; j_gene: TRBJ2-7; d_gene: TRBD1
CDR3nt: TGTGCCAGCAGTACCGGTCAGCCCCAGCATTTT; CDR3aa: CASSTGQPQHF; abundance: NA; v_gene: TRBV6-6; j_gene: TRBJ1-5; d_gene: NA
CDR3nt: TGTGCCACCAGCCGGACCGTAGAGAGGGATCAGCCCCAGCATTTT; CDR3aa: CATSRTVERDQPQHF; abundance: NA; v_gene: TRBV15; j_gene: TRBJ1-5; d_gene: NA
CDR3nt: TGTGCCACCAGCACGTGGGGGCGGGATTCACCCCTCCACTTT; CDR3aa: CATSTWGRDSPLHF; abundance: NA; v_gene: TRBV15; j_gene: TRBJ1-6; d_gene: NA
CDR3nt: TGCGCCAGCAGCATTCGGCCCCAAATAGCGGGAGGGTGGGATGAGCAGTTCTTC; CDR3aa: CASSIRPQIAGGWDEQFF; abundance: NA; v_gene: TRBV5-1; j_gene: TRBJ2-1; d_gene: TRBD2
CDR3nt: TGTGCCACCAGCAGGACAGGGGTTCCCTCACCCCTCCACTTT; CDR3aa: CATSRTGVPSPLHF; abundance: NA; v_gene: TRBV15; j_gene: TRBJ1-6; d_gene: TRBD1
CDR3nt: TGTGCCAGCAGTTTATACCCGGGACAGGCGATTTACAATGAGCAGTTCTTC; CDR3aa: CASSLYPGQAIYNEQFF; abundance: once; v_gene: TRBV27; j_gene: TRBJ2-1; d_gene: TRBD1
CDR3nt: TGTGCCACCAGCAGCGGGCGCTCCTACGAGCAGTACTTC; CDR3aa: CATSSGRSYEQYF; abundance: NA; v_gene: TRBV15; j_gene: TRBJ2-7; d_gene: NA
CDR3nt: TGCGCCAGCAGCCAAGAAGAAGTCCGGGAATCACTGTTTTTT; CDR3aa: CASSQEEVRESLFF; abundance: NA; v_gene: TRBV4-1; j_gene: TRBJ1-4; d_gene: NA